The sequence of this T cell receptor beta chain was determined in a study of T cells in Graves' hyperthyroidism and ophthalmopathy. The study's findings and limits: By a 13 V-J model, ophthalmopathy was set apart from stable hyperthyroidism. The model predicted ophthalmopathy a median roughly six months before onset. Expanded thyroid clonotypes (above 0.001) were mostly also found in blood.

This clonotype was detected once. What it recognizes is unknown. Germline V CDR1 and CDR2: SGHRS, YFSETQ. The CDR3 contains 16 residues. The germline V and J ends were trimmed by 4 bases and 5 bases, with 18 bases remaining between them. The study excluded patients with uncontrolled infection, other autoimmune disease, pregnancy or lactation. Using RNA transcripts as the source, TCR beta CDR3 regions were amplified. The study used the HTBI primer set for a first-round RT-PCR of the TCR CDR3. TCRdb reprocessed the multiplex PCR reads via MiXCR and lists one record per CDR3 protein. The sample has 550,000 to 700,000 distinct CDR3 sequences, 46% seen once.

Material for sequencing was peripheral blood or thyroid tissue (not recorded which). The chain couples TRBV5-1 to TRBJ2-2; D remains unclear. This TCR was recovered from an adult woman with Graves' disease, either hyperthyroidism or ophthalmopathy (not recorded which). This CDR3 is CASSPGIGTDTGELFF. In DNA form, the CDR3 reads TGCGCCAGCAGCCCTGGAATTGGTACAGATACCGGGGAGCTGTTTTTT. Combining the CDR3 with reference TRBV5-1 and TRBJ2-2 gives the whole variable domain KAGVTQTPRYLIKTRGQQVTLSCSPISGHRSVSWYQQTPGQGLQFLFEYFSETQRNKGNFPGRFSGRQFSNSRSEMNVSTLELGDSALYLCASSPGIGTDTGELFFGEGSRLTVL.